This TCR beta chain appears in the sequencing data of a study of blood T cell repertoires in COVID-19. Trimming took 6 bases from V and 5 from J; bases not matched to a gene: 4. Per germline, CDR1 LNHDA and CDR2 SQIVND (reference sequence). The CDR3 consists of 13 residues. Study processing details: Reference gene primer amplification gave nucleated cell count estimates. Using immunoSEQ multiplex PCR, the repertoire was profiled, and TCRdb retains in-frame clones only, with some absent. That table is the source of V, J and clone size, and D and trimming were worked out from the DNA. There are 180,000 or so clones in the sample; roughly 79% occur only once, and 11% lies in the top ten.

The sample was peripheral blood. This sequence originates from a woman in her thirties or forties with COVID-19, enrolled during active disease. The chain couples TRBV19 to TRBJ2-1; the match to TRBD1 covers 7 bases. CDR3 protein: CASRGDRNNEQFF. DNA for the CDR3: TGTGCCAGTAGGGGGGACAGAAACAATGAGCAGTTCTTC.